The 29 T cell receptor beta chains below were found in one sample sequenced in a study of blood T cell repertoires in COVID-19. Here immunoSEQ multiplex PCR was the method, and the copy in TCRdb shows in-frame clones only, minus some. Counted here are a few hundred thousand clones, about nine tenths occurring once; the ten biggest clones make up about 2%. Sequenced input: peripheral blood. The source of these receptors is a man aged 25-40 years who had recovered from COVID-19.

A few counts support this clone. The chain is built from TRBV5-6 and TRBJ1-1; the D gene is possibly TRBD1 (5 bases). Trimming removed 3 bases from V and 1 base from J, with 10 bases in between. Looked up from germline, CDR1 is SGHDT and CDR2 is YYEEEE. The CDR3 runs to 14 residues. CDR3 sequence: CASSWGRANTEAFF. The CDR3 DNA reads TGTGCCAGCAGCTGGGGGAGGGCGAACACTGAAGCTTTCTTT. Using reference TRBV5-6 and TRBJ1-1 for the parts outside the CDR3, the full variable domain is DAGVTQSPTHLIKTRGQQVTLRCSPKSGHDTVSWYQQALGQGPQFIFQYYEEEERQRGNFPDRFSGHQFPNYSSELNVNALLLGDSALYLCASSWGRANTEAFFGQGTRLTVV.

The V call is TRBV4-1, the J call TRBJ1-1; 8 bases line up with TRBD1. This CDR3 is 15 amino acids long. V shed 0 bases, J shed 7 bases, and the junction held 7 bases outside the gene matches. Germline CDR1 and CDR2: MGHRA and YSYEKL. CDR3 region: CASSQEDRETVEAFF. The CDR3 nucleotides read TGCGCCAGCAGCCAAGAGGACAGGGAAACTGTTGAAGCTTTCTTT.

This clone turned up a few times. For the CDR3, the DNA is TGTGCCAGTAGTATAGGACAGATCTATGGCTACACCTTC. This gives the protein CASSIGQIYGYTF. The chain combines TRBV19 with TRBJ1-2, with D perhaps matching TRBD1 (5 bases). The CDR3 length is 13 residues. CDR1 is LNHDA and CDR2 is SQIVND in the germline V gene (reference sequence). V was shortened by 1 base and J by 4 bases, with 7 bases between the two germline ends.

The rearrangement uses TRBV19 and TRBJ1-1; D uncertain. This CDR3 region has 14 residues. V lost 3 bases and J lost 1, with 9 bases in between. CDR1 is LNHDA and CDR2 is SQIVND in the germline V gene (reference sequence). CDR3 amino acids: CASSIRYTNTEAFF. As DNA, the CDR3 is TGTGCCAGTAGTATCAGGTATACGAACACTGAAGCTTTCTTT.

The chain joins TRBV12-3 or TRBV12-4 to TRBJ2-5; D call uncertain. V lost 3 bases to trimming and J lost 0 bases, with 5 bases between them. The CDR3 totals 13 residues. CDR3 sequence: CASSFEYQETQYF. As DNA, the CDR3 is TGTGCCAGCAGTTTTGAGTACCAAGAGACCCAGTACTTC.

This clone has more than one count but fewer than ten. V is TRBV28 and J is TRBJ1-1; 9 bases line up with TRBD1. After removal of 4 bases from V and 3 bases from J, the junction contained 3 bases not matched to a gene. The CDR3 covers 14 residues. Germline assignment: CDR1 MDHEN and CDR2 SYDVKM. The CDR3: CASSSGQGYTEAFF. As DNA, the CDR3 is TGTGCCAGCAGTTCAGGACAGGGGTACACTGAAGCTTTCTTT. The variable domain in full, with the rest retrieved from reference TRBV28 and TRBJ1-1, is DVKVTQSSRYLVKRTGEKVFLECVQDMDHENMFWYRQDPGLGLRLIYFSYDVKMKEKGDIPEGYSVSREKKERFSLILESASTNQTSMYLCASSSGQGYTEAFFGQGTRLTVV.

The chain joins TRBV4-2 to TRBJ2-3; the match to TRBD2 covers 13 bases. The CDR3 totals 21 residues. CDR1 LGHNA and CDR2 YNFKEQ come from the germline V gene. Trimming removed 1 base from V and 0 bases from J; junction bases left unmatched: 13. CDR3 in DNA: TGTGCCAGCAGCCAAGGTTTCGCACCGGGACTAGCGGGATACAGCACAGATACGCAGTATTTT. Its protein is CASSQGFAPGLAGYSTDTQYF.

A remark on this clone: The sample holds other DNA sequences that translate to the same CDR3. The CDR3 coding sequence is TGCGCCAGCAGCTTACAGGGGGCCTACGAGCAGTACTTC. It translates to CASSLQGAYEQYF. The chain couples TRBV4-1 to TRBJ2-7; 8 nucleotides line up with TRBD1. Trimming cost V 5 bases and J 2 bases; bases outside gene matches: 2. This CDR3 is 13 amino acids long. Germline V gene data show CDR1 as MGHRA and CDR2 as YSYEKL.

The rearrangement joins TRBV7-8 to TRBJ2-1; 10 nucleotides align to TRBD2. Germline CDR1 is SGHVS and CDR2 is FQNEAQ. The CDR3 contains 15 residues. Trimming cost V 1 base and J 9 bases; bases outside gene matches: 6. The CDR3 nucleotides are TGTGCCAGCAGCTTAGGGGCTAGCGGGGGTAGTGAGCAGTTCTTC. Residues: CASSLGASGGSEQFF.

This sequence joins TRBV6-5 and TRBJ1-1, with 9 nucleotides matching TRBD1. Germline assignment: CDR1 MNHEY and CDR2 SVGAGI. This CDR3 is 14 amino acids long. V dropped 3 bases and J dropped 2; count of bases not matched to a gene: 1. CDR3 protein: CASSYTGGNTEAFF. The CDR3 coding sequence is TGTGCCAGCAGTTATACAGGGGGCAACACTGAAGCTTTCTTT.

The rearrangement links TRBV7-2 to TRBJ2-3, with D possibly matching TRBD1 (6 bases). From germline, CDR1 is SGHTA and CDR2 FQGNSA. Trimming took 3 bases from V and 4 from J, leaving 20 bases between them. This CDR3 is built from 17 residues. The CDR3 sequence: CASSFLRDTRSADTQYF. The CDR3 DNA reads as TGTGCCAGCAGCTTTCTTAGGGACACTAGGTCAGCAGATACGCAGTATTTT. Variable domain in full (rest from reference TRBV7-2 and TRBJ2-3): GAGVSQSPSNKVTEKGKDVELRCDPISGHTALYWYRQSLGQGLEFLIYFQGNSAPDKSGLPSDRFSAERTGGSVSTLTIQRTQQEDSAVYLCASSFLRDTRSADTQYFGPGTRLTVL.

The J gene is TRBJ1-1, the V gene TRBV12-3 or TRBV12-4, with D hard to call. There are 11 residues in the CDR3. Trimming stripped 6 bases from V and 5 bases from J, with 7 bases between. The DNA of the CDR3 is TGTGCCAGCAGGGGCGGGACTGAAGCTTTCTTT. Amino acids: CASRGGTEAFF.

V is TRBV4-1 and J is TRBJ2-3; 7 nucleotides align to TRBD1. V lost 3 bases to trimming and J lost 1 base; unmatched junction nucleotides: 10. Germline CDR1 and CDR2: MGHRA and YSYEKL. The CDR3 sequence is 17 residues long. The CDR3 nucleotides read TGCGCCAGCAGCCAGGTGGAATTTGGACAGGGCACAGATACGCAGTATTTT. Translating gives CASSQVEFGQGTDTQYF.

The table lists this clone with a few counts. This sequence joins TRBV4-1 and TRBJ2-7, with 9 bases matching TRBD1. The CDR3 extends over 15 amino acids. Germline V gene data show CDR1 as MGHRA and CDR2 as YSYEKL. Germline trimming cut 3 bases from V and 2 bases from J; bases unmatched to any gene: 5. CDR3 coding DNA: TGCGCCAGCAGCCAGACCGGGACAGGGACCTACGAGCAGTACTTC. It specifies CASSQTGTGTYEQYF.

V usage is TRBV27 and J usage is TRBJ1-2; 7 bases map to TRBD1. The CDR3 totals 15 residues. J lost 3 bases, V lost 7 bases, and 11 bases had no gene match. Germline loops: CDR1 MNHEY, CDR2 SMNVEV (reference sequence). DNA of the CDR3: TGTGCCAGCACCCCTGAAGTCAGGGGGGACTATGGCTACACCTTC. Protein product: CASTPEVRGDYGYTF.

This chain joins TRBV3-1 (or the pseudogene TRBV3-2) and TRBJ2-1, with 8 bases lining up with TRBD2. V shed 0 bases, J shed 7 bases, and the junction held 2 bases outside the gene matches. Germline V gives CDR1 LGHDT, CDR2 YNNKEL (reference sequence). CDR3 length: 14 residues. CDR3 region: CASSQELAGNEQFF. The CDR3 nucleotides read TGTGCCAGCAGCCAAGAGCTAGCGGGTAATGAGCAGTTCTTC.

The CDR3 DNA sequence: TGTGCCAGTAGTTACGCGTGGGTCCGGGACACTGAAGCTTTCTTT. Protein: CASSYAWVRDTEAFF. V gene TRBV19 combines with J gene TRBJ1-1; D unresolved. Trimming pared 5 bases from V and 3 bases from J, leaving 16 bases between. The CDR3 is 15 amino acids. Germline V lookup: CDR1 LNHDA, CDR2 SQIVND (reference sequence).

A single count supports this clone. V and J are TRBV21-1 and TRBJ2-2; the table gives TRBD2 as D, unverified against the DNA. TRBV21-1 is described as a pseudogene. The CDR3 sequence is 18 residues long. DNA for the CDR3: TGTGCCAGCAGCAAATCGACTAGCGGGGGAAGGTTCACCGGGGAGCTGTTTTTT. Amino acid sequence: CASSKSTSGGRFTGELFF.

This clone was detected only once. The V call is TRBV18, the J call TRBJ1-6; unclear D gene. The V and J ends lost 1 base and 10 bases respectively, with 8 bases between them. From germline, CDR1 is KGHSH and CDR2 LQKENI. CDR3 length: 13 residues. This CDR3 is CASSPRDVSPLHF. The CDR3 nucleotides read TGTGCCAGCTCACCACGAGATGTGTCACCCCTCCACTTT. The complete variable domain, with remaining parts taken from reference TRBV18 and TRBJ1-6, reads NAGVMQNPRHLVRRRGQEARLRCSPMKGHSHVYWYRQLPEEGLKFMVYLQKENIIDESGMPKERFSAEFPKEGPSILRIQQVVRGDSAAYFCASSPRDVSPLHFGNGTRLTVT.

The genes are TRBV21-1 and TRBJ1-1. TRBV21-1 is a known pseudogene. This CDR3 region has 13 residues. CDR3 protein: CASSTRPHGGAFF. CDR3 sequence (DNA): TGTGCCAGCAGCACCCGGCCCCATGGGGGGGCTTTCTTT.

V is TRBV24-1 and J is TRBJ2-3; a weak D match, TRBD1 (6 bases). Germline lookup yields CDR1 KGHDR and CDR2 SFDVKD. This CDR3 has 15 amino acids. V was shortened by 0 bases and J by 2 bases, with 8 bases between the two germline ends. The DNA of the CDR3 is TGTGCCACCAGTGATTTGCAGGGGTTCACAGATACGCAGTATTTT. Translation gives CATSDLQGFTDTQYF.

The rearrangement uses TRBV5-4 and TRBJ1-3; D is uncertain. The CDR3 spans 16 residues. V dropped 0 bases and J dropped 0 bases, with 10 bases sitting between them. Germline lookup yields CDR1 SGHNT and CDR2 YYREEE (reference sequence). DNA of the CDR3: TGTGCCAGCAGCTTGGGTAGAGGGAGCTCTGGAAACACCATATATTTT. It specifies CASSLGRGSSGNTIYF.

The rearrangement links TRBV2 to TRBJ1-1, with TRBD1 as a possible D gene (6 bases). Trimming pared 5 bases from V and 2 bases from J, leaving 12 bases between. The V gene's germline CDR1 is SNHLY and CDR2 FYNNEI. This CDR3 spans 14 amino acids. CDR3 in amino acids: CASSLDRRNTEAFF. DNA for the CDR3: TGTGCCAGCAGTTTAGACAGGAGAAACACTGAAGCTTTCTTT. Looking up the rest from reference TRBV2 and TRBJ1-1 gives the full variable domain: EPEVTQTPSHQVTQMGQEVILRCVPISNHLYFYWYRQILGQKVEFLVSFYNNEISEKSEIFDDQFSVERPDGSNFTLKIRSTKLEDSAMYFCASSLDRRNTEAFFGQGTRLTVV.

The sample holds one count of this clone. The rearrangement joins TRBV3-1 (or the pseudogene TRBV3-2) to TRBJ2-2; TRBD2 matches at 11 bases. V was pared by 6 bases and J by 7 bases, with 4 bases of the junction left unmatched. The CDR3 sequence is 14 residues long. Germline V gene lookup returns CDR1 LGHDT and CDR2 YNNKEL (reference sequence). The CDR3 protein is CASSPSGGHGELFF. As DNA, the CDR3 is TGTGCCAGCAGTCCTAGCGGGGGGCACGGGGAGCTGTTTTTT.

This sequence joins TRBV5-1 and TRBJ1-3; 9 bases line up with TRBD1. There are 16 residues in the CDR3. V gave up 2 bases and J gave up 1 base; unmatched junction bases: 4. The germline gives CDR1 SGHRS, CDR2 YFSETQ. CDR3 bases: TGCGCCAGCAGCTTAGGGACAGGGCCGTCTGGAAACACCATATATTTT. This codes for CASSLGTGPSGNTIYF.

The CDR3 DNA is TGTGCCAGCAGTTTCCTAGATACTGAGCAGTTCTTC. Translating gives CASSFLDTEQFF. The gene calls are TRBV6-5 and TRBJ2-1; no reliable D call. This CDR3 is built from 12 residues. V was cut by 4 bases and J by 9 bases, with 10 bases left in between. Germline V gene lookup returns CDR1 MNHEY and CDR2 SVGAGI.

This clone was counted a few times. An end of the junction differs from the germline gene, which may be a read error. The CDR3 protein is CASSSRYRTVKVF. CDR3 coding DNA: TGTGCCAGCAGTTCCAGATACCGGACAGTCAAAGTTTTT. This chain links TRBV12-3 or TRBV12-4 with TRBJ1-6, with a possible D match to TRBD1 (6 bases). There are 13 residues in the CDR3.

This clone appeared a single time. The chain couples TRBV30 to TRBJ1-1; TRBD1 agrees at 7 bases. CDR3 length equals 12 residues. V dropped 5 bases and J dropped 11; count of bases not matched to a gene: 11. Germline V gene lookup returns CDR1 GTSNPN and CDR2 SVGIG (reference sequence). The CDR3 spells CAWAGGGAQAFF. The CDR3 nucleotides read TGTGCCTGGGCTGGAGGGGGCGCTCAGGCTTTCTTT.

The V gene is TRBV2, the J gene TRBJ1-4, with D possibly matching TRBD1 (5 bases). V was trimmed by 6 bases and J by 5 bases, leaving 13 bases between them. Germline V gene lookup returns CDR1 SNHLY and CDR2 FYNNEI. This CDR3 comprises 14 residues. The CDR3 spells CASSPTPGNEKLFF. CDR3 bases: TGTGCCAGCAGCCCGACACCAGGGAATGAAAAACTGTTTTTT.